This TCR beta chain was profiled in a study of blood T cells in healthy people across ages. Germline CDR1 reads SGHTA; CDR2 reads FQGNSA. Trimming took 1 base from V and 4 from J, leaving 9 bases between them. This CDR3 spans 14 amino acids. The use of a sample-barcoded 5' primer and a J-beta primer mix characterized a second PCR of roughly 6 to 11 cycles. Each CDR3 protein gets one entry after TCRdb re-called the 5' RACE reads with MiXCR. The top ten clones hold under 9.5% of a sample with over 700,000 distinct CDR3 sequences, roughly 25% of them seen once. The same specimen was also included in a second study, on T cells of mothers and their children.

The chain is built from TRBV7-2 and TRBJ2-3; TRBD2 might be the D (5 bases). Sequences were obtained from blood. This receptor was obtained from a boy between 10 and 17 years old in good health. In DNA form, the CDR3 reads TGTGCCAGCAGCTTAGGAGACTACGCAGATACGCAGTATTTT. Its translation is CASSLGDYADTQYF.